This T cell receptor (beta chain) was observed in a study of cytomegalovirus exposure and HLA in healthy donors. Study outcomes and limitations: Cytomegalovirus-associated TCR beta chains were listed, numbering roughly 150.

Turning to this clone: Its target is unknown.

The CDR3 is 15 residues long. The germline gives CDR1 MGHRA, CDR2 YSYEKL. With 7 bases removed from V and 0 bases from J, the gap between germline ends came to 13 bases. Repertoires were generated with immunoSEQ multiplex PCR, while TCRdb's copy carries only in-frame clones and drops some. The sample includes 150,000 to 200,000 clones, 80% to 85% of them seen just once. The sequence derives from a man between 25 and 39 years old in good health and CMV-seropositive. The genes are TRBV4-1 and TRBJ2-4; unclear D gene. Sequenced: PBMCs. The CDR3: CASNKNPLAKNIQYF. The CDR3 nucleotides are TGCGCCAGCAACAAAAACCCTTTAGCCAAAAACATTCAGTACTTC.